This T cell receptor (beta chain) emerged from a study of T cells in Graves' hyperthyroidism and ophthalmopathy. About the research overall: Staff took peripheral blood when the initial diagnosis was made, before any treatment began. Study-level findings and limits: The blood repertoire included most of the expanded thyroid clonotypes above 0.001. Model predictions of ophthalmopathy came a median approximately 6.8 months before onset.

The study left out patients who had uncontrolled infection, other autoimmune disease, pregnancy or lactation. Germline V gene sequence: CDR1 SGHRS, CDR2 YFSETQ. The CDR3 runs 16 residues. V was cut by 0 bases and J by 8 bases, with 18 bases left in between. Researchers amplified the TCR beta CDR3 regions from RNA transcripts. The TCR CDR3 first-round RT-PCR relied on the HTBI primer set. One entry per CDR3 protein, called by TCRdb with MiXCR from the multiplex PCR reads. The table has 450,000 to 650,000 distinct CDR3 sequences, roughly 15% seen once. This clonotype showed up many times. Its antigen remains unidentified.

The sequenced material came from blood. The chain carries TRBV5-1 and TRBJ2-1; D perhaps matches TRBD1 (6 bases). This clonotype was obtained from a young woman with Graves' ophthalmopathy. The CDR3 sequence is CASSLEDRSKGDEQFF. The CDR3 DNA follows: TGCGCCAGCAGCTTGGAAGACAGGTCCAAAGGGGATGAGCAGTTCTTC.